These T cell receptor beta chains were read from a single sample in a study of blood T cell repertoires in COVID-19. The method was immunoSEQ multiplex PCR; TCRdb's version includes in-frame clones alone and lacks a portion of them. The sample consists of 200,000 to 250,000 clones, 80% to 85% of them appearing once. The material sequenced was peripheral blood. These receptors came from a woman of 80 years or more with active or convalescent COVID-19. CDR3s include the opening cysteine and the closing phenylalanine or tryptophan. D genes are given only for firm matches. The listing skips clone size in some rows; elsewhere it reads once, few, many or a size class.

TRBD1	few	TRBJ2-7	TRBV15	TGTGCCACCAGGGTAACAGGGGTCAACGAGCAGTACTTC	CATRVTGVNEQYF
NA	NA	TRBJ1-3	TRBV30	TGTGCCTGCCCGAACAGGGCGGAGGGAAACACCATATATTTT	CACPNRAEGNTIYF
TRBD2	once	TRBJ2-1	TRBV5-6	TGTGCCAGCAGCACTCCTAGCGGACTAAGCTACAATGAGCAGTTCTTC	CASSTPSGLSYNEQFF
NA	NA	TRBJ2-1	TRBV5-1	TGCGCCAGCAGCCCGGGGGCTAGCGGAGAGGGTAATGAGCAGTTCTTC	CASSPGASGEGNEQFF
NA	NA	TRBJ2-7	TRBV21-1	TGTGCCAGCAGCACCACCACCCTAGCGCCCAACTTCTACGAGCAGTACTTC	CASSTTTLAPNFYEQYF
NA	NA	TRBJ2-2	TRBV20-1	TGCAGTGCTAGCCTCCCCGGGGAGCTGTTTTTT	CSASLPGELFF
NA	NA	TRBJ1-1	TRBV3-1/TRBV3-2	TGTGCCAGCAGCCGGGGGCCCACTGAAGCTTTCTTT	CASSRGPTEAFF
NA	NA	TRBJ1-1	TRBV4-2	TGTGCCAGCAGCCAAGAATCACAGAGGAACACTGAAGCTTTCTTT	CASSQESQRNTEAFF
TRBD2	few	TRBJ2-7	TRBV7-3	TGTGCCAGCAGCGTCAGGGCTAGCGGGATTTACGAGCAGTACTTC	CASSVRASGIYEQYF
TRBD1	NA	TRBJ1-4	TRBV19	TGTGCCAGTAGCAACAGGGGGCAGCTGTTTTTT	CASSNRGQLFF
TRBD1	NA	TRBJ1-1	TRBV7-3	TGTGCCAGCAGCTCCACAGGGGCCTCGACTGAAGCTTTCTTT	CASSSTGASTEAFF
TRBD1	NA	TRBJ2-6	TRBV10-3	TGTGCCATCAGTGCATCACAGGGGGCCTCTGGGGCCAACGTCCTGACTTTC	CAISASQGASGANVLTF
TRBD2	NA	TRBJ2-5	TRBV7-9	TGTGCCAGCAGCTTACTGGGCGGGGGGCCCCAAGAGACCCAGTACTTC	CASSLLGGGPQETQYF
TRBD2	NA	TRBJ2-5	TRBV7-3	TGTGCCAGCAGCTTAGCGGGACTAGCTGCAGAGACCCAGTACTTC	CASSLAGLAAETQYF
TRBD1	NA	TRBJ1-6	TRBV18	TGTGCCAGCTCACCAAACAGACAGGGTAATTCACCCCTCCACTTT	CASSPNRQGNSPLHF
NA	once	TRBJ2-3	TRBV5-4	TGTGCCAGCAGCGACCCGCAGGGTGGCGATACGCAGTATTTT	CASSDPQGGDTQYF
NA	few	TRBJ1-3	TRBV5-4	TGTGCCAGCAGCTTGGCTGCTAAAGGGGGGGGGTCTGGAAACACCATATATTTT	CASSLAAKGGGSGNTIYF
TRBD2	NA	TRBJ2-5	TRBV5-5	TGTGCCAGCAGCTTGGGACTAGCGGGGGGGGAGACCCAGTACTTC	CASSLGLAGGETQYF
NA	NA	TRBJ2-1	TRBV6-5	TGTGCCAGCGTTGGGCAGATAAGCTCCTACAATGAGCAGTTCTTC	CASVGQISSYNEQFF
NA	NA	TRBJ1-6	TRBV28	TGTGCCAGCAGTTCTCTTAGGGCAGGGAGGTTCTCACCCCTCCACTTT	CASSSLRAGRFSPLHF
TRBD2	NA	TRBJ2-7	TRBV10-3	TGTGCCATCAGGTCCGGGACTAGCGGCGACGAGCAGTACTTC	CAIRSGTSGDEQYF
TRBD1	NA	TRBJ1-4	TRBV9	TGTGCCAGCAGCGTAGGGGACAGGGGGATGAATGAAAAACTGTTTTTT	CASSVGDRGMNEKLFF
TRBD1	NA	TRBJ1-1	TRBV6-6	TGTGCCAGCAGTCGTAGGGGGCGCGGAATTATGAACACTGAAGCTTTCTTT	CASSRRGRGIMNTEAFF
TRBD2	once	TRBJ2-1	TRBV5-6	TGTGCCAGCAGCACTCAGCGGGGGTACGTAAATGAGCAGTTCTTC	CASSTQRGYVNEQFF
NA	NA	TRBJ1-2	TRBV5-5	TGTGCCAGCAGCCCCGGGGGCTATGGCTACACCTTC	CASSPGGYGYTF
TRBD1	NA	TRBJ2-7	TRBV4-1	TGCGCCAGCAGCCTTTACAGGGGGCGAGAGTACGAGCAGTACTTC	CASSLYRGREYEQYF